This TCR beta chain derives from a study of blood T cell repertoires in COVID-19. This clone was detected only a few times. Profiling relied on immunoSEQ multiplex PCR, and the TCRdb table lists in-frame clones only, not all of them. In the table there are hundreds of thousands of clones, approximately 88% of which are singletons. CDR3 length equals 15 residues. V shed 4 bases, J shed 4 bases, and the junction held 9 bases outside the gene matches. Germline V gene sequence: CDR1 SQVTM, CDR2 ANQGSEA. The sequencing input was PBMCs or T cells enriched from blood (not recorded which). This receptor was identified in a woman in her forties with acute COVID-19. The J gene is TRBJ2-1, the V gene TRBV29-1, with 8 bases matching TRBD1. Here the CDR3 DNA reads TGCAGCGTTGCACCTGACAGGGGAAGTTACAATGAGCAGTTCTTC. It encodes CSVAPDRGSYNEQFF.